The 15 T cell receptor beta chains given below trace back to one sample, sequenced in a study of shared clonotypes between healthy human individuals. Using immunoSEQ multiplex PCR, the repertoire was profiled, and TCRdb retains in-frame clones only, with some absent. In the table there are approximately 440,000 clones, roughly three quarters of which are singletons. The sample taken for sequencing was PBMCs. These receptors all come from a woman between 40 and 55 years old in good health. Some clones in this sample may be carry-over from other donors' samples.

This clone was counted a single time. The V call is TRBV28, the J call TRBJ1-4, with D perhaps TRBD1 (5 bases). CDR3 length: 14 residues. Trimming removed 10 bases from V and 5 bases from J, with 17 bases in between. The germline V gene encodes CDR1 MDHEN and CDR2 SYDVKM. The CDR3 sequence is CATSMWGSNEKLFF. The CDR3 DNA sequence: TGTGCCACTTCTATGTGGGGGTCCAATGAAAAACTGTTTTTT.

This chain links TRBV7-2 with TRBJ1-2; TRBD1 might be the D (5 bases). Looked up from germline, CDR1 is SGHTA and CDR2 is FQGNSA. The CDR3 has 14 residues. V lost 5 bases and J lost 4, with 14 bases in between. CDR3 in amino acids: CASSPRATVYGYTF. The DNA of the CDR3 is TGTGCCAGCAGCCCGAGGGCGACAGTCTATGGCTACACCTTC.

The CDR3 sequence: CASSTSGGNEQYF. Here the CDR3 DNA reads TGTGCCAGCTCAACAAGCGGCGGTAACGAGCAGTACTTC. The chain uses TRBV18 and TRBJ2-7, with D possibly matching TRBD2 (5 bases). The germline V and J ends were trimmed by 5 bases and 5 bases, with 13 bases remaining between them. Germline V gene sequence: CDR1 KGHSH, CDR2 LQKENI. The CDR3 sequence is 13 residues long.

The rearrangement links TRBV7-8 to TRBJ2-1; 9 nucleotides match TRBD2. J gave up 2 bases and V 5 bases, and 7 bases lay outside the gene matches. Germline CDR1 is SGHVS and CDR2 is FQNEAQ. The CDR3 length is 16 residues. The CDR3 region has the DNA TGTGCCAGCAGCCCGTCTAGCGGGATAGCCTACAATGAGCAGTTCTTC. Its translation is CASSPSSGIAYNEQFF.

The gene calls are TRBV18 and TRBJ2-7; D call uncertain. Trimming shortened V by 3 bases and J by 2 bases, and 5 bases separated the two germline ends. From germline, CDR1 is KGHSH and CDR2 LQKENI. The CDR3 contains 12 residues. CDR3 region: CASSPSTYEQYF. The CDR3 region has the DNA TGTGCCAGCTCACCTTCGACCTACGAGCAGTACTTC.

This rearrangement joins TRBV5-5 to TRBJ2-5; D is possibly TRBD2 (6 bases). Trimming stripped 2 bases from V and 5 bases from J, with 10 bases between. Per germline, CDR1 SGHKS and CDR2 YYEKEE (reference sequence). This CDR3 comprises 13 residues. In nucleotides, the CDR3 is TGTGCCAGCAGCTTAAGGCTAGCGGAGACCCAGTACTTC. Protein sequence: CASSLRLAETQYF.

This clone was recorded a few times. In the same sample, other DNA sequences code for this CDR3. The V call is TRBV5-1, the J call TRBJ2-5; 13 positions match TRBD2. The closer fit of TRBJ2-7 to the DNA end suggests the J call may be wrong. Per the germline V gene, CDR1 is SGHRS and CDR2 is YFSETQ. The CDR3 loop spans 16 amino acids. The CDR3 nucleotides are TGCGCCAGCAGCCCCGGACTAGCGGGGGTGGCCTACGAGCAGTACTTC. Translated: CASSPGLAGVAYEQYF.

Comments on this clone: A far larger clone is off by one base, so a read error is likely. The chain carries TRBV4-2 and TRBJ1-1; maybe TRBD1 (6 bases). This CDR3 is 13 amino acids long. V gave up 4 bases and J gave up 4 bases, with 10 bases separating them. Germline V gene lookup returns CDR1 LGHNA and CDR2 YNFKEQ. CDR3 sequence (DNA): TGTGCCAGCAGCCGAGGACAGAGCACTGAAGCTTTCTTT. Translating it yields CASSRGQSTEAFF.

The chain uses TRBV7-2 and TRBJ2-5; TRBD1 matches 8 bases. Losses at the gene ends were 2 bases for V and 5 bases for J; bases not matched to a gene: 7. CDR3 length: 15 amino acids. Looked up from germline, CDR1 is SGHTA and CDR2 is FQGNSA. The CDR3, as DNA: TGTGCCAGCAGCTTACACCGGACAGGGAGGGAGACCCAGTACTTC. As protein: CASSLHRTGRETQYF.

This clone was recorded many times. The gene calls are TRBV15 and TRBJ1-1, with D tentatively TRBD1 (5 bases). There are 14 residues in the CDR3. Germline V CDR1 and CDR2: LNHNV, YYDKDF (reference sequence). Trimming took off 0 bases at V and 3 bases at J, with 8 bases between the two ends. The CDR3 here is CATSRDLGDTEAFF. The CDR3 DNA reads TGTGCCACCAGCAGAGATCTAGGGGACACTGAAGCTTTCTTT.

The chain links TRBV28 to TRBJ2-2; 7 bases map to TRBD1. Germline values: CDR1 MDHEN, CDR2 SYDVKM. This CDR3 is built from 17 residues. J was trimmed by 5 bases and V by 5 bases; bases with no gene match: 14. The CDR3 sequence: CASSPLQYRGTTGELFF. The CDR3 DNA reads TGTGCCAGCAGTCCCCTCCAATACAGGGGAACGACCGGGGAGCTGTTTTTT.

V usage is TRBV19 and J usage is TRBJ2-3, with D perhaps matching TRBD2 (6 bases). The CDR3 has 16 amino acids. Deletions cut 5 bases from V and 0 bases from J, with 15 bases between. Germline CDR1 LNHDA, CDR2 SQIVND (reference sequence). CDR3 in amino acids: CASSPLRDLSTDTQYF. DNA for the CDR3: TGTGCCAGTAGTCCGCTCCGGGACTTAAGCACAGATACGCAGTATTTT. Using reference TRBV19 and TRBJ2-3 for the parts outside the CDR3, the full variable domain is DGGITQSPKYLFRKEGQNVTLSCEQNLNHDAMYWYRQDPGQGLRLIYYSQIVNDFQKGDIAEGYSVSREKKESFPLTVTSAQKNPTAFYLCASSPLRDLSTDTQYFGPGTRLTVL.

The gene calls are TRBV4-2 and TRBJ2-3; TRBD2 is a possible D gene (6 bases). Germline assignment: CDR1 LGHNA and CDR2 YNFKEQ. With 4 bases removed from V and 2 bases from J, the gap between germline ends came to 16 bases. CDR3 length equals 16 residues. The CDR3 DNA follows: TGTGCCAGCAGCCTTTCCTCGGGACTGCACACAGATACGCAGTATTTT. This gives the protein CASSLSSGLHTDTQYF.

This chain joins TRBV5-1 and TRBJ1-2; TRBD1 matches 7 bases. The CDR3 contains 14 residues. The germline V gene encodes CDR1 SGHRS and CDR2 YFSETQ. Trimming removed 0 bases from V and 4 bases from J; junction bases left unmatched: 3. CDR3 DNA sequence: TGCGCCAGCAGCTTGGAGGGGACAGTCTATGGCTACACCTTC. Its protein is CASSLEGTVYGYTF.

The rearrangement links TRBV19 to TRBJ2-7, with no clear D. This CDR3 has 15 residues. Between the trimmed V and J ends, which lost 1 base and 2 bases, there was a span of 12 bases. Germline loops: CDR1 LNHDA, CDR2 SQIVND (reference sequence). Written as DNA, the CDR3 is TGTGCCAGTAGTATAGTAGGCACGCAAGCCTACGAGCAGTACTTC. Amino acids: CASSIVGTQAYEQYF.